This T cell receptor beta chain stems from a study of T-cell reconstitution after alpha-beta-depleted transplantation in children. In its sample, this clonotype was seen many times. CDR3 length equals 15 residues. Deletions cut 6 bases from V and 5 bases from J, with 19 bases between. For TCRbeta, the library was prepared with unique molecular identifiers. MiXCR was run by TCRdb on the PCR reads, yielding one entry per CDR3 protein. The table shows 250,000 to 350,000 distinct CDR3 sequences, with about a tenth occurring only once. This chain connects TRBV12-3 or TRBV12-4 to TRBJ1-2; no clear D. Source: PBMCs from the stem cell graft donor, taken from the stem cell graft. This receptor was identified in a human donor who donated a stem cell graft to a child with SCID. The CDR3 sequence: CASREEGSAGYGYTF. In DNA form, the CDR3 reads TGTGCCAGCAGGGAAGAAGGGTCCGCCGGGTATGGCTACACCTTC.